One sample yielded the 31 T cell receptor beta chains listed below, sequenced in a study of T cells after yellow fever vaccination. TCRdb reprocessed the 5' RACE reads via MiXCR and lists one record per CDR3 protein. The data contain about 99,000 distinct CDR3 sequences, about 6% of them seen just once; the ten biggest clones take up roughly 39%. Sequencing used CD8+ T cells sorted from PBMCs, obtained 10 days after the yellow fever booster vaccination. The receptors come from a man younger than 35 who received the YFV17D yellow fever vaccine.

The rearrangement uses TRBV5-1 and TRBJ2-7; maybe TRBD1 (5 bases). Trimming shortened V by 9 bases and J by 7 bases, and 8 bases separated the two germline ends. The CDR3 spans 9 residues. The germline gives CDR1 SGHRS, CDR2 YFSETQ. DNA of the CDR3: TGCGCCAACAACAGGGAGCAGTACGTC. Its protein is CANNREQYV.

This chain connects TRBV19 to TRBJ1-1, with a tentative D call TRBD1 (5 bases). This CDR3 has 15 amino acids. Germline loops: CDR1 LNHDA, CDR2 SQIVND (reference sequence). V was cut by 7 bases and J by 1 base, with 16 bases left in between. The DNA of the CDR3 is TGTGCCAGTATTGGCCCATTCACAGGGAACACTGAAGCTTTCTTT. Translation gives CASIGPFTGNTEAFF.

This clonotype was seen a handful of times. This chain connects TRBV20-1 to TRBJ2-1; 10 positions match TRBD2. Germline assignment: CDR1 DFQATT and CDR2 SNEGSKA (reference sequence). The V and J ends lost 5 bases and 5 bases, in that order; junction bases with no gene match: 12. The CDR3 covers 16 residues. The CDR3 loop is CSALDKTSGLDNEQFF. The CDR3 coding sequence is TGCAGTGCTTTAGACAAGACTAGCGGGTTAGACAATGAGCAGTTCTTC.

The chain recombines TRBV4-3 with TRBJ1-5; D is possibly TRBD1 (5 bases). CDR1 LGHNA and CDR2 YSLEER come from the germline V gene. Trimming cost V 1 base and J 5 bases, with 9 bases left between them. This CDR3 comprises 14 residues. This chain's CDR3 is CASSQVQGDQPQHF. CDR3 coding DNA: TGCGCCAGCAGCCAAGTGCAGGGAGATCAGCCCCAGCATTTT.

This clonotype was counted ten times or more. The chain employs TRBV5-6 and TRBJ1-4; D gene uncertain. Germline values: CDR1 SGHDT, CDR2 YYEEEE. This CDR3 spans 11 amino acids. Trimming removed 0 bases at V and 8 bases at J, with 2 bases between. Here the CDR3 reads CASSLGEKLFF. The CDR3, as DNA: TGTGCCAGCAGCTTGGGAGAAAAACTGTTTTTT.

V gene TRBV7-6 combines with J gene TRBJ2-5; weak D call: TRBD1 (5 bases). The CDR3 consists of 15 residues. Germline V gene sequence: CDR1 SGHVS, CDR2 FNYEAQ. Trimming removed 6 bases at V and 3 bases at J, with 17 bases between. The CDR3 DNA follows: TGTGCCAGCAGTCACAAATGGGGCAGGGAAGAGACCCAGTACTTC. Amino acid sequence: CASSHKWGREETQYF.

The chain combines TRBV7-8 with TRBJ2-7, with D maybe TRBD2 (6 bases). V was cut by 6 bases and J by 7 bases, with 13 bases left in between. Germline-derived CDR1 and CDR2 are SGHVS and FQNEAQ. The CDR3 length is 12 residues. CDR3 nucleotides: TGTGCCAGCAGTTCGGACGGAGGGGAGCAGTACTTC. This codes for CASSSDGGEQYF.

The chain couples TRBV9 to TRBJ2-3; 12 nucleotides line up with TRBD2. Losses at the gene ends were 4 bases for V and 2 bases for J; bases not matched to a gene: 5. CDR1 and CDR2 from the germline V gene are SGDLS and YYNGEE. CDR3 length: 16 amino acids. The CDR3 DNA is TGTGCCAGCAGCTTCCGACTAGCGGGGGTCACAGATACGCAGTATTTT. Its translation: CASSFRLAGVTDTQYF.

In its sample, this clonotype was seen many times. CDR3 sequence reads: CASSLEGTGIGSNQPQHF. The CDR3 DNA sequence: TGTGCCAGCAGCTTAGAAGGGACAGGGATTGGTAGCAATCAGCCCCAGCATTTT. The chain uses TRBV7-6 and TRBJ1-5; 9 bases are a match to TRBD1. Germline CDR1 is SGHVS and CDR2 is FNYEAQ. Trimming took 1 base from V and 0 from J; bases not matched to a gene: 7. CDR3 length equals 18 residues.

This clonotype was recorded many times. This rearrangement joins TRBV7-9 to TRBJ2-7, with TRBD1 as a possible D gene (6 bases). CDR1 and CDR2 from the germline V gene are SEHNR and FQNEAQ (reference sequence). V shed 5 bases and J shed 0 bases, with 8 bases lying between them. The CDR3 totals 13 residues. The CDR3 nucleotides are TGTGCCAGCAGCCCGGACAGCTCCTACGAGCAGTACTTC. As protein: CASSPDSSYEQYF.

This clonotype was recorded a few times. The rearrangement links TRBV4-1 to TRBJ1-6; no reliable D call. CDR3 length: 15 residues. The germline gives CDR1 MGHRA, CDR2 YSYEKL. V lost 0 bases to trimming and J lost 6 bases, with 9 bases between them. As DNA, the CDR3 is TGCGCCAGCAGCCAAGAAACAGTGGGTAATTCACCCCTCCACTTT. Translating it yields CASSQETVGNSPLHF.

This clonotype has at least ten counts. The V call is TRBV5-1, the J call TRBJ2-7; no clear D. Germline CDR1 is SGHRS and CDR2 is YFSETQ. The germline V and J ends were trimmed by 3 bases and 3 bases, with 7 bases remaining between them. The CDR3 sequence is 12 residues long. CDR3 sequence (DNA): TGCGCCAGCAGCTCGAGCTTCTACGAGCAGTACTTC. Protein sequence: CASSSSFYEQYF.

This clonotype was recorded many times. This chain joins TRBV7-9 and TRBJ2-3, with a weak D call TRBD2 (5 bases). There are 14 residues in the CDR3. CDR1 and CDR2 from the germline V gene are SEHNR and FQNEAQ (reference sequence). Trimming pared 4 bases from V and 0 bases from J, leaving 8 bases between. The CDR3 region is CASSSDSSTDTQYF. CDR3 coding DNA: TGTGCCAGCAGCTCGGACTCTAGCACAGATACGCAGTATTTT.

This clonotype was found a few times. DNA for the CDR3: TGCAGTGCTAGAGTCAGGGGGTGGGACACCATATATTTT. Protein sequence: CSARVRGWDTIYF. This rearrangement joins TRBV20-1 to TRBJ1-3, with 7 bases matching TRBD1. This CDR3 is built from 13 residues. V lost 1 base to trimming and J lost 8 bases; unmatched junction nucleotides: 5. The germline gives CDR1 DFQATT, CDR2 SNEGSKA (reference sequence).

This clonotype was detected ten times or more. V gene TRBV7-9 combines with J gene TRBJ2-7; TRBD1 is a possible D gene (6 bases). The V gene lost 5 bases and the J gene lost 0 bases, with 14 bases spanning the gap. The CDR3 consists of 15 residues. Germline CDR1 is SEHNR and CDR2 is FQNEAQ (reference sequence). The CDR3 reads CASSPLRGLSYEQYF. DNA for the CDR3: TGTGCCAGCAGCCCTCTCAGGGGCCTCTCCTACGAGCAGTACTTC. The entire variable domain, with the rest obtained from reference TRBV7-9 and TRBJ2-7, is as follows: DTGVSQNPRHKITKRGQNVTFRCDPISEHNRLYWYRQTLGQGPEFLTYFQNEAQLEKSRLLSDRFSAERPKGSFSTLEIQRTEQGDSAMYLCASSPLRGLSYEQYFGPGTRLTVT.

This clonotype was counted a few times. CDR3 protein: CASSLGTGVSSYEQYF. CDR3 bases: TGTGCCAGCAGCCTAGGGACAGGGGTGAGCTCCTACGAGCAGTACTTC. This sequence joins TRBV4-2 and TRBJ2-7, with 10 bases fitting TRBD1. Germline loops: CDR1 LGHNA, CDR2 YNFKEQ. The CDR3 has 16 amino acids. V lost 4 bases and J lost 0; bases outside the gene matches: 6.

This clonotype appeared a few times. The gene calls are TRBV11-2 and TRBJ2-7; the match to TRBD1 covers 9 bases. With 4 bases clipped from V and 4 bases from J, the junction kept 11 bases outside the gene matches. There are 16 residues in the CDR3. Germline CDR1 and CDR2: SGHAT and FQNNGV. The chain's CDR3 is CASSSHAGQGRYEQYF. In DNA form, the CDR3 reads TGTGCCAGCAGCTCCCACGCGGGACAGGGAAGGTACGAGCAGTACTTC.

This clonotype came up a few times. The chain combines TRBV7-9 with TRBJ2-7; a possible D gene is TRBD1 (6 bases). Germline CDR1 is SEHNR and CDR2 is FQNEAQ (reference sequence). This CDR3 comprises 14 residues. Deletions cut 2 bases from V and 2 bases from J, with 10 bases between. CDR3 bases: TGTGCCAGCAGCTTACCCAGGGACACCTACGAGCAGTACTTC. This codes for CASSLPRDTYEQYF.

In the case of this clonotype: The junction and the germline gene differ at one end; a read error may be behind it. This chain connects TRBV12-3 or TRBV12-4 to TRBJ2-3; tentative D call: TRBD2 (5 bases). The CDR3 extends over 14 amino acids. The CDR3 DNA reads TGTGCCACTGCCAGACGCCACCTGGGAGATATGCAGTATTTT. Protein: CATARRHLGDMQYF.

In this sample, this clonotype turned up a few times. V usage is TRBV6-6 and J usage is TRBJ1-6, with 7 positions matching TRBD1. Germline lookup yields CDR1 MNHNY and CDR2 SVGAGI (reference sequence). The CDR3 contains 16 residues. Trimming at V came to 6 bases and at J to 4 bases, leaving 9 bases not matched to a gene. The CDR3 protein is CASRSPSGGYNSPLHF. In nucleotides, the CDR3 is TGTGCCAGCAGATCGCCTTCAGGGGGGTATAATTCACCCCTCCACTTT.

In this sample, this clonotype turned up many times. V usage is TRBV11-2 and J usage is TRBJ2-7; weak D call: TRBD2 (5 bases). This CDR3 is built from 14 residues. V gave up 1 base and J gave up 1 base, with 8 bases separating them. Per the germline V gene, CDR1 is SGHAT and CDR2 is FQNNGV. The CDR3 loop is CASSLAPGSYEQYV. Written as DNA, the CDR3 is TGTGCCAGCAGCTTAGCCCCGGGGTCCTACGAGCAGTACGTC.

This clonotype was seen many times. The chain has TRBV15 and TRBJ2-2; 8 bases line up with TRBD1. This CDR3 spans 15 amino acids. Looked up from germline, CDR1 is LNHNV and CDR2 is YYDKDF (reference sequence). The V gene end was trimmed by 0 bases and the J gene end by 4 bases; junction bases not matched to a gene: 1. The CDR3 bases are TGTGCCACCAGCAGAGATCAGGGGGCCACCGGGGAGCTGTTTTTT. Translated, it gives CATSRDQGATGELFF.

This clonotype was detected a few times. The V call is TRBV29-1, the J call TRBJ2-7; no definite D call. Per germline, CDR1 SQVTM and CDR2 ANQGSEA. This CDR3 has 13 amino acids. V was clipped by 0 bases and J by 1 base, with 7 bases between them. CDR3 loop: CSVEESGSYEQYF. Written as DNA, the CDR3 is TGCAGCGTTGAAGAGTCCGGGTCCTACGAGCAGTACTTC.

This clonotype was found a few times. Written as DNA, the CDR3 is TGTGCCAGCAGCTCACGGGTCACAGATACGCAGTATTTT. It encodes CASSSRVTDTQYF. This chain joins TRBV7-3 and TRBJ2-3; D is unclear. This CDR3 has 13 amino acids. Trimming pared 4 bases from V and 2 bases from J, leaving 7 bases between. Germline values: CDR1 SGHTA, CDR2 FQGTGA.

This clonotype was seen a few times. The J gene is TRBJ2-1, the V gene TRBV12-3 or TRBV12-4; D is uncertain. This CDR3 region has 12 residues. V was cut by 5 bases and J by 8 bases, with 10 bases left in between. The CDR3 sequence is CASSRPFDEQFF. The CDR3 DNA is TGTGCCAGCAGTCGACCATTTGATGAGCAGTTCTTC.

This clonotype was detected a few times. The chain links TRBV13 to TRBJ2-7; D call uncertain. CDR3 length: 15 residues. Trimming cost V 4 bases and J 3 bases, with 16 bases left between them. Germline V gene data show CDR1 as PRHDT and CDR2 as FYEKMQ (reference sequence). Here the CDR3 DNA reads TGTGCCAGCAGCTCTTCAGTCACGGCGTTCTACGAGCAGTACTTC. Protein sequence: CASSSSVTAFYEQYF.

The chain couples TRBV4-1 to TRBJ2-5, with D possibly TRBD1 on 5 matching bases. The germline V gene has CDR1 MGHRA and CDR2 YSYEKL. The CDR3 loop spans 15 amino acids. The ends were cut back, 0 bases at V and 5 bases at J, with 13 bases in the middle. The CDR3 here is CASSQEIQGLETQYF. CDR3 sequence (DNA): TGCGCCAGCAGCCAAGAAATTCAGGGTCTTGAGACCCAGTACTTC.

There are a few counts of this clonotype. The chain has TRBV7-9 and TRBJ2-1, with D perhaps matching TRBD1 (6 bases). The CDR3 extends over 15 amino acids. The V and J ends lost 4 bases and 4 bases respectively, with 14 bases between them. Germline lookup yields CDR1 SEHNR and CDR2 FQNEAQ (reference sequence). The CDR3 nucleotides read TGTGCCAGCAGCTCGACGACAGGTTCGTACAATGAGCAGTTCTTC. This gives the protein CASSSTTGSYNEQFF.

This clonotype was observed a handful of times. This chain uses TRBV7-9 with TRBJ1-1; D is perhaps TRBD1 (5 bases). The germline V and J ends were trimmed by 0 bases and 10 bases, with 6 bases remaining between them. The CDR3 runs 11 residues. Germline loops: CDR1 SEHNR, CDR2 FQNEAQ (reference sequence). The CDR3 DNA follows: TGTGCCAGCAGCTTAGCAAGGGGAGCTTTCTTT. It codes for CASSLARGAFF.

The CDR3 nucleotides are TGTGCCAGCAGTCACTTTTGGCTAGCGGGGGACGAGCAGTACGTC. This sequence encodes CASSHFWLAGDEQYV. The rearrangement uses TRBV6-2 or TRBV6-3 and TRBJ2-7; 10 bases match TRBD2. Germline trimming cut 5 bases from V and 5 bases from J; bases unmatched to any gene: 9. Looked up from germline, CDR1 is MNHEY and CDR2 is SVGEGT. CDR3 length equals 15 residues.

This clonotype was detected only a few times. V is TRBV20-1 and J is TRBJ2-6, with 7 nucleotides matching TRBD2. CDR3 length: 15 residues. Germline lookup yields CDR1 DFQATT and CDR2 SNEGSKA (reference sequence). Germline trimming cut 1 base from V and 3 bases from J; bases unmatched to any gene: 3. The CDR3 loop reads CSARVPGGGANVLTF. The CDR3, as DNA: TGCAGTGCTAGAGTACCGGGAGGTGGGGCCAACGTCCTGACTTTC.